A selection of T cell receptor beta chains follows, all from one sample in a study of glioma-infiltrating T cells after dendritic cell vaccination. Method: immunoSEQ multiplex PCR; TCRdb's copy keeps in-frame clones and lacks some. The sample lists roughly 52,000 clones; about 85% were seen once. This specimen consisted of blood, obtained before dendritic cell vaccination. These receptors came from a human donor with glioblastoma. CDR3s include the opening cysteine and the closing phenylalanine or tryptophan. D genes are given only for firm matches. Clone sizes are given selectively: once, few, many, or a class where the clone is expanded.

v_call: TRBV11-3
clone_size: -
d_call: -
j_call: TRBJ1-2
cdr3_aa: CASTLPHRAGDYGYTF
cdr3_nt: TGTGCCAGCACCCTCCCCCACAGGGCCGGGGACTATGGCTACACCTTC

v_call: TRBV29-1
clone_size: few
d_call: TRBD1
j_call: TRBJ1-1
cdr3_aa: CSVEGQGATEAFF
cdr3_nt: TGCAGCGTTGAAGGACAGGGGGCCACTGAAGCTTTCTTT

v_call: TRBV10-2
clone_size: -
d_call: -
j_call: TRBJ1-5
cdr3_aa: CASSRRKGDSQPQHF
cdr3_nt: TGCGCCAGCAGTCGCCGAAAGGGAGACTCTCAGCCCCAGCATTTT

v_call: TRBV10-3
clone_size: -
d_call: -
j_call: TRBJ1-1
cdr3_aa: CAISLTDSAKAFF
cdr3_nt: TGTGCCATCAGTTTAACCGACAGCGCTAAAGCTTTCTTT

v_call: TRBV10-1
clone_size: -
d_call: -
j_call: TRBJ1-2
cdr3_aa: CASSDSVPYGYTF
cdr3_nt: TGCGCCAGCAGTGATTCAGTCCCCTATGGCTACACCTTC

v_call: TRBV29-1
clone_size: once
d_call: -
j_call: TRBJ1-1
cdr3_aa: CSLSKTAVNTEAFF
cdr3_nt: TGCAGCCTTTCAAAGACAGCCGTGAACACTGAAGCTTTCTTT

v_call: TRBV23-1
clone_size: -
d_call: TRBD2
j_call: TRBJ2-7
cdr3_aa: CASSQSGGRGSYEQYF
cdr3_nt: TGCGCCAGCAGTCAATCGGGCGGGAGAGGGTCCTACGAGCAGTACTTC

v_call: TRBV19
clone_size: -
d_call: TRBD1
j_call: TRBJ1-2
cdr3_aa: CASSMAGQGNYGYTF
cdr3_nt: TGTGCCAGTAGTATGGCGGGACAGGGAAACTATGGCTACACCTTC

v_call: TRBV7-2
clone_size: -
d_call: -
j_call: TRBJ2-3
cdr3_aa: CASSNSLAGSGVTQYF
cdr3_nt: TGTGCCAGCAGCAATAGTTTGGCGGGGAGTGGAGTTACGCAGTATTTT

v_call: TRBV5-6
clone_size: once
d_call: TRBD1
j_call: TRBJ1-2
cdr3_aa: CASSLYGTGSFVSGYTF
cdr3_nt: TGTGCCAGCAGCTTGTACGGGACAGGGAGCTTCGTGAGTGGCTACACCTTC

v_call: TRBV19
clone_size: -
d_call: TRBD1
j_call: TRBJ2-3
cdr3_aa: CASSKGQGGTDTQYF
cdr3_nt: TGTGCCAGTAGTAAAGGACAGGGTGGCACAGATACGCAGTATTTT

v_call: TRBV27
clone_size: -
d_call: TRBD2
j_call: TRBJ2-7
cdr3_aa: CASSDLAGGPSEQYF
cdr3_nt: TGTGCCAGCAGTGATCTAGCGGGAGGGCCTAGCGAGCAGTACTTC

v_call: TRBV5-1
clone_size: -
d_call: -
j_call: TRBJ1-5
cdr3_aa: CASSLDQGSNQPQHF
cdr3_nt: TGCGCCAGCAGCTTGGACCAGGGTAGCAATCAGCCCCAGCATTTT

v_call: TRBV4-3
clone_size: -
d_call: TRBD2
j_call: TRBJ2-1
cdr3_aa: CASSQVGGLAGEQFF
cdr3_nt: TGCGCCAGCAGCCAAGTGGGGGGACTAGCGGGTGAGCAGTTCTTC

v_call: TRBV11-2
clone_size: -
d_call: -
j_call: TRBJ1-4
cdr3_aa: CASSLGGGNEKLFF
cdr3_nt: TGTGCCAGCAGCTTAGGGGGCGGTAATGAAAAACTGTTTTTT

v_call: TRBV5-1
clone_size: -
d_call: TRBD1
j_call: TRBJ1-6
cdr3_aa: CASSHGTGEGSSPLHF
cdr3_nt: TGCGCCAGCAGCCACGGGACAGGGGAGGGGAGTTCACCCCTCCACTTT

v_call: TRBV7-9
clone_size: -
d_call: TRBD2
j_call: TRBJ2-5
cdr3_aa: CASGAGVYQETQYF
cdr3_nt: TGTGCCAGCGGAGCGGGGGTGTACCAAGAGACCCAGTACTTC

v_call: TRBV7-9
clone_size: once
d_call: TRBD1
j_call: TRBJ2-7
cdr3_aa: CASSPRGTGFDEQYF
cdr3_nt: TGTGCCAGCAGCCCCCGAGGGACAGGGTTTGACGAGCAGTACTTC

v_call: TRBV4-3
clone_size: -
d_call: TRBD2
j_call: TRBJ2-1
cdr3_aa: CASSLTLAGEGNEQFF
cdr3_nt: TGCGCCAGCAGCCTCACCTTAGCGGGAGAGGGTAATGAGCAGTTCTTC

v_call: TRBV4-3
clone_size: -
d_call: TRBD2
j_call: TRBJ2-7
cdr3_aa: CASSQLTSGAYEQYF
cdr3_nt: TGCGCCAGCAGCCAACTGACTAGCGGGGCCTACGAGCAGTACTTC

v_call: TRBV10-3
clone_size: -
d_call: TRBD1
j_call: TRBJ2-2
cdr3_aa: CATAGQEPGELFF
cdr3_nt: TGTGCCACCGCGGGACAGGAACCCGGGGAGCTGTTTTTT

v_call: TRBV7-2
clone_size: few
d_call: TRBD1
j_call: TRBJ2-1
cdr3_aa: CASSPWGGQGAKEQFF
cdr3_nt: TGTGCCAGCAGCCCTTGGGGGGGACAGGGGGCAAAGGAGCAGTTCTTC

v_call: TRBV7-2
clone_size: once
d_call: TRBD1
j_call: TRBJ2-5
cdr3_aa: CASSLRPGTAYQETQYF
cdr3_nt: TGTGCCAGCAGCCTAAGACCCGGGACAGCCTACCAAGAGACCCAGTACTTC

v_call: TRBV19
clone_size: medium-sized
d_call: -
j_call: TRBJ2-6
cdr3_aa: CASSITSSGANVLTF
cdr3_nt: TGTGCCAGTAGTATAACAAGCTCTGGGGCCAACGTCCTGACTTTC

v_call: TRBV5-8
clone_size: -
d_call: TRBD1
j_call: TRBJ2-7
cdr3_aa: CASSPGQGAREQYF
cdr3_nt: TGTGCCAGCAGTCCGGGACAGGGGGCTCGCGAGCAGTACTTC

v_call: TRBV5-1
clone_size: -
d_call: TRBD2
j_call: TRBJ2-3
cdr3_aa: CASSQTSGSYRGRDTQYF
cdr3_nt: TGCGCCAGCAGCCAGACTAGCGGGAGTTACCGAGGGCGAGATACGCAGTATTTT

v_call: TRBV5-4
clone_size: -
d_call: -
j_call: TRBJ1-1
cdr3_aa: CASSLVAGMNTEAFF
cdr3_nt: TGTGCCAGCAGCTTGGTCGCAGGGATGAACACTGAAGCTTTCTTT

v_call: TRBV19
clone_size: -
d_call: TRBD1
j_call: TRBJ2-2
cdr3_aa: CASRDRGPYTGELFF
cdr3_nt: TGTGCCAGTAGGGACAGGGGTCCCTACACCGGGGAGCTGTTTTTT

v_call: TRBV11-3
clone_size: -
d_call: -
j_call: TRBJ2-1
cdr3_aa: CASSFYGMTAYNEQFF
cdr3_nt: TGTGCCAGCAGCTTCTACGGGATGACGGCCTACAATGAGCAGTTCTTC

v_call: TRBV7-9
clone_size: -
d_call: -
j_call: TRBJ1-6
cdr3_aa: CASSQGYNSPLHF
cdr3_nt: TGTGCCAGCAGCCAGGGGTATAATTCACCCCTCCACTTT

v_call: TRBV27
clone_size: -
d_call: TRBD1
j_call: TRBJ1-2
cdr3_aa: CASSSQTGGHHYGYTF
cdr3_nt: TGTGCCAGCAGTTCCCAGACAGGGGGGCATCACTATGGCTACACCTTC

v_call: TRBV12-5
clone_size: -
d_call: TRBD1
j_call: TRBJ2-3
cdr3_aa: CASGLGTGSSDTQYF
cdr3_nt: TGTGCTAGTGGTTTGGGGACAGGGTCCTCAGATACGCAGTATTTT

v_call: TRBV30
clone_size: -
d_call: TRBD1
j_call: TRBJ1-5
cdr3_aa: CAWDRDESPQHF
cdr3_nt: TGTGCCTGGGACAGGGACGAGTCGCCCCAGCATTTT

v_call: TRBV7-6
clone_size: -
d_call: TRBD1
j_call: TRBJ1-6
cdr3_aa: CASSLDPGQGWNSPLHF
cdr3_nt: TGTGCCAGCAGCTTAGATCCGGGACAGGGGTGGAATTCACCCCTCCACTTT

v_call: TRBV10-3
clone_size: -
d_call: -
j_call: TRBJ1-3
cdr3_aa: CAIQGAGNTIYF
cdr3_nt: TGTGCCATACAGGGAGCTGGAAACACCATATATTTT

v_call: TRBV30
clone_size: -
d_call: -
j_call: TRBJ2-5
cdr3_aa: CAWTGAAQETQYF
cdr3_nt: TGTGCCTGGACCGGAGCGGCTCAAGAGACCCAGTACTTC

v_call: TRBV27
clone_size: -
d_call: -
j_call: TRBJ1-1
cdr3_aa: CASSLFADMREAFF
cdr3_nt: TGTGCCAGCAGTTTATTCGCCGACATGCGTGAAGCTTTCTTT

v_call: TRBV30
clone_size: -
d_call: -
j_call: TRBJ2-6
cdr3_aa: CAWSREQGGSGANVLTF
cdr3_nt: TGTGCCTGGAGTAGAGAACAGGGTGGTTCTGGGGCCAACGTCCTGACTTTC

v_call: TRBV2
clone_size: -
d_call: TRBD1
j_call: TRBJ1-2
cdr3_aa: CASNPDRVAYGYTF
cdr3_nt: TGTGCCAGCAATCCTGACAGGGTGGCCTATGGCTACACCTTC

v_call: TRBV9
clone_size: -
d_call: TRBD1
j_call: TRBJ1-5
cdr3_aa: CASSTGTGDNQPQHF
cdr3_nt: TGTGCCAGCAGTACAGGGACAGGGGACAATCAGCCCCAGCATTTT

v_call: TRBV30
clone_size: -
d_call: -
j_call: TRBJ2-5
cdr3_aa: CAWSGGLQETQYF
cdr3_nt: TGTGCCTGGAGCGGGGGGCTACAAGAGACCCAGTACTTC

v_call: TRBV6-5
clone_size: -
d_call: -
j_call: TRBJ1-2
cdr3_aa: CASSYDSNYGYTF
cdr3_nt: TGTGCCAGCAGTTACGACAGTAACTATGGCTACACCTTC

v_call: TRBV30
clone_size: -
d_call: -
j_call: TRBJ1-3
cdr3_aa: CAWSRTGSSGNTIYF
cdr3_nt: TGTGCCTGGAGTCGGACGGGAAGTTCTGGAAACACCATATATTTT

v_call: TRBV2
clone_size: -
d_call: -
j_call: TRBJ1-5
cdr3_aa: CASSLGSRGNQPQHF
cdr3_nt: TGTGCCAGCAGCCTCGGGTCGAGAGGCAATCAGCCCCAGCATTTT

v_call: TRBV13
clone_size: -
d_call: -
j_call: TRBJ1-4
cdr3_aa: CASSIQGWAEKLFF
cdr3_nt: TGTGCCAGCAGTATACAGGGCTGGGCGGAAAAACTGTTTTTT

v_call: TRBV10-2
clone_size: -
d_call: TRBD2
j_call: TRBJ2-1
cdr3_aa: CASSESTGTSGSGRYNEQFF
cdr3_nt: TGCGCCAGCAGTGAGTCGACTGGGACTAGCGGGAGCGGGCGCTACAATGAGCAGTTCTTC

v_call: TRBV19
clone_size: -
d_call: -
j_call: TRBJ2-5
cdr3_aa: CASSIWSDWETQYF
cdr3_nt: TGTGCCAGTAGTATTTGGAGCGACTGGGAGACCCAGTACTTC

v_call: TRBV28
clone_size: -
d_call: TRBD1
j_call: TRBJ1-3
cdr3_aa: CATTEETGGLRAGNTIYF
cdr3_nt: TGTGCCACTACAGAGGAGACAGGGGGTCTAAGGGCTGGAAACACCATATATTTT

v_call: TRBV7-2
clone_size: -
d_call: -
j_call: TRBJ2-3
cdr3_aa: CASSSGVRGRTDTQYF
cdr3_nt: TGTGCCAGCAGCTCAGGGGTGCGGGGGAGGACAGATACGCAGTATTTT

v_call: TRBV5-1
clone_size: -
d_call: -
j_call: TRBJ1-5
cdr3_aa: CASSLEGAQPQHF
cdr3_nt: TGCGCCAGCAGCTTGGAAGGGGCCCAGCCCCAGCATTTT

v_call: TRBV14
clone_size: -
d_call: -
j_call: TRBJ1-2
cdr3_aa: CASSPSSGFVGYTF
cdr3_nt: TGTGCCAGCAGCCCTTCCAGCGGTTTCGTCGGCTACACCTTC

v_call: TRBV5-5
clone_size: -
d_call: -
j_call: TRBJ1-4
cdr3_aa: CASSPDLSEKLFF
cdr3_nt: TGTGCCAGCAGCCCGGACTTGAGTGAAAAACTGTTTTTT

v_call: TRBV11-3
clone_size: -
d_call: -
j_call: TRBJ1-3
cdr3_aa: CASGSGNTIYF
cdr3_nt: TGTGCCAGCGGCTCAGGAAACACCATATATTTT

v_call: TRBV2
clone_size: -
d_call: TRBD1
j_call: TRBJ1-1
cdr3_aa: CASGAKRQGENTEAFF
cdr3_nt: TGTGCCAGCGGGGCGAAAAGACAGGGGGAAAATACTGAAGCTTTCTTT